This T cell receptor beta chain is from a study of T cell repertoires in MIS-A myocarditis (dated by TCRdb to about 2022). Amplification of TCRbeta CDR3 regions relied on the immunoSEQ bias-controlled multiplex PCR, followed by high-throughput sequencing. The paper's data handling went like this. The immunoSEQ vendor pipeline collapsed and filtered CDR3 sequences to measure the abundance and frequency of each unique TCRbeta CDR3. Dominant CDR3 amino acid sequences were clustered with SARS-CoV-2-specific ImmuneCODE TCRbeta sequences by CD-HIT using a 90% global sequence identity threshold. Clones were classed as hyperexpanded at frequencies of 0.1 to 1 and as large at frequencies of 0.01 to 0.1. For the dominant clones, CDR3 amino acid sequences and V and J gene assignments were confirmed with MiXCR. The R stringdist package was used to calculate Levenshtein distances between the patient clonotypes and the ImmuneCODE hits. TCRdb stores this immuneACCESS table with in-frame sequences only. Part of the clones is absent; in the studies checked, under half of the shortfall reflects unresolved V genes, and no reason is known for the rest. V and J calls and clone size come straight from that table; D and trimming were deduced from the DNA. The sample contains over 600 clones, about four fifths of them found a single time. The top ten clones comprise 15% of the sample.

Inclusive of the bounding cysteine and phenylalanine, the CDR3 is 15 residues long. Just CDR3 DNA is preserved here, 45 bases in frame from base 1. CDR1 is given as LNHDA and CDR2 as SQIVND, both from the germline V gene (reference sequence). The junction carries 11 bases between V and J, which are trimmed by 4 bases and 1 base respectively. As to this clone: What this receptor recognizes is not known. No base quality values were provided; no much bigger clone lies one nucleotide off.

The QIAamp DNA FFPE kit was used to extract genomic DNA from formalin-fixed paraffin-embedded autopsy tissue. The source material was pericardium tissue obtained at autopsy. The sample's cell subset or site, from its label and the paper: cardiac tissue sample (left or right ventricle, interventricular septum, or pericardium). The chain is made from TRBV19 and TRBJ1-5; D gene: possibly TRBD1, on 5 matching bases. This clonotype originated in a young man with fulminant myocarditis from multisystem inflammatory syndrome in adults (MIS-A) after COVID-19. The CDR3 reads CASSTGTASNQPQHF. The DNA sequence is as follows: TGTGCCAGTAGTACCGGGACCGCAAGCAATCAGCCCCAGCATTTT.